Below are 19 T cell receptor beta chains sequenced from a single sample in a study of naive CD8 T cells in extremely preterm neonates. TCRdb keeps only in-frame clones here, not all; method: immunoSEQ multiplex PCR. The sample has around 4,000 clones; around 98% are singletons. Specimen: naive CD8+ T cells from blood. Receptors were obtained from a human donor in good health.

CDR3 sequence (DNA): TGCGCCAGCAGCCACGGACAGGGAGGGAACACTGAAGCTTTCTTT. Translating it yields CASSHGQGGNTEAFF. The chain carries TRBV5-1 and TRBJ1-1; 8 nucleotides align to TRBD1. CDR3 size: 15 residues. Germline V gives CDR1 SGHRS, CDR2 YFSETQ. With V trimmed by 4 bases and J by 1 base, 6 bases remained unmatched.

The chain has TRBV5-5 and TRBJ2-7, with unresolved D. The V gene lost 0 bases and the J gene lost 4 bases, with 14 bases spanning the gap. CDR1 and CDR2 (germline): SGHKS, YYEKEE (reference sequence). The CDR3 loop spans 15 amino acids. This chain's CDR3 is CASSLAPRTRYEQYF. CDR3 DNA sequence: TGTGCCAGCAGCTTGGCCCCACGTACTCGATACGAGCAGTACTTC.

Written as DNA, the CDR3 is TGTGCCAGCAGGCCACTAGGGAATGGGAGGAATGAGCAGTTCTTC. It is translated as CASRPLGNGRNEQFF. The gene calls are TRBV21-1 and TRBJ2-1; the D call in the table, TRBD2, was not verified against the DNA. TRBV21-1 is marked as a pseudogene. The CDR3 loop spans 15 amino acids.

The V call is TRBV5-1, the J call TRBJ1-6; possibly TRBD1 for D (5 bases). CDR3 size: 15 residues. Trimming removed 4 bases from V and 10 bases from J, with 18 bases in between. Germline values: CDR1 SGHRS, CDR2 YFSETQ. CDR3 bases: TGCGCCAGCAGCCCCGGGGGTCCCTTGGGATCACCCCTCCACTTT. Encoded protein: CASSPGGPLGSPLHF.

This sequence joins TRBV5-5 and TRBJ2-3; 7 bases are shared with TRBD1. The V and J ends lost 3 bases and 5 bases, in that order; junction bases with no gene match: 6. This CDR3 comprises 14 residues. CDR1 and CDR2 (germline): SGHKS, YYEKEE (reference sequence). The CDR3, as DNA: TGTGCCAGCAGCTCCGGACAGGTGAAAGATACGCAGTATTTT. Its translation: CASSSGQVKDTQYF.

The gene calls are TRBV2 and TRBJ1-5, with a weak D call TRBD1 (5 bases). V lost 1 base and J lost 7, with 17 bases in between. From germline, CDR1 is SNHLY and CDR2 FYNNEI. The CDR3 spans 16 residues. In DNA form, the CDR3 reads TGTGCCAGCAGTGAAGGGGACCTCGGGGGGGAGCAGCCCCAGCATTTT. It specifies CASSEGDLGGEQPQHF.

V usage is TRBV7-2 and J usage is TRBJ2-1; D is unclear. Trimming took off 6 bases at V and 6 bases at J, with 9 bases between the two ends. This CDR3 spans 12 amino acids. CDR1 and CDR2 from the germline V gene are SGHTA and FQGNSA. DNA of the CDR3: TGTGCCAGCAGACTACGGGTCAATGAGCAGTTCTTC. Translating it yields CASRLRVNEQFF.

This chain connects TRBV5-3 to TRBJ1-5; TRBD1 might be the D (5 bases). TRBV5-3 is an open reading frame whose function is uncertain. Trimming shortened V by 1 base and J by 0 bases, and 29 bases separated the two germline ends. CDR3 length: 22 residues. The CDR3 DNA follows: TGTGCCAGAAGCTTGCTTCCACGGACCTACAGGTTGCCTTTTTATAGCAATCAGCCCCAGCATTTT. Its protein is CARSLLPRTYRLPFYSNQPQHF.

This clone was detected once. The chain is built from TRBV7-9 and TRBJ2-1, with D maybe TRBD2 (5 bases). The V end lost 5 bases, the J end lost 8 bases, and 10 bases lay between the germline ends. CDR3 size: 12 residues. CDR1 is SEHNR and CDR2 is FQNEAQ in the germline V gene (reference sequence). CDR3 region: CASSRRLDEQFF. In DNA, the CDR3 is TGTGCCAGCAGCCGGAGGCTCGATGAGCAGTTCTTC. The variable domain in full, completed from reference TRBV7-9 and TRBJ2-1, reads DTGVSQNPRHKITKRGQNVTFRCDPISEHNRLYWYRQTLGQGPEFLTYFQNEAQLEKSRLLSDRFSAERPKGSFSTLEIQRTEQGDSAMYLCASSRRLDEQFFGPGTRLTVL.

The chain combines TRBV2 with TRBJ2-6, with 10 nucleotides matching TRBD2. Germline assignment: CDR1 SNHLY and CDR2 FYNNEI. This CDR3 comprises 22 residues. The ends lost 5 bases at V and 0 bases at J; junction bases unmatched: 19. CDR3 bases: TGTGCCAGCAGTTGGGAAGGAGCGGGGGGGTCTTCCCAACACTCTGGGGCCAACGTCCTGACTTTC. Protein sequence: CASSWEGAGGSSQHSGANVLTF.

The V and J genes are TRBV5-4 and TRBJ1-2; D not resolved. The CDR3 contains 14 residues. Germline V CDR1 and CDR2: SGHNT, YYREEE (reference sequence). Trimming took 2 bases from V and 4 from J, leaving 12 bases between them. CDR3 protein: CASSLNRKPYGYTF. In nucleotides, the CDR3 is TGTGCCAGCAGCTTAAACAGAAAACCCTATGGCTACACCTTC.

With respect to this clone: One end of the junction does not line up with germline, which may come from a read error. The V call is TRBV14, the J call TRBJ1-2; unclear D gene. The germline CDR1 and CDR2 sequences are SGHDN and FVKESK. There are 12 residues in the CDR3. The CDR3 loop is CASSLNIQKTFF. CDR3 in DNA: TGTGCCAGCAGCCTCAATATCCAGAAGACTTTCTTC.

This rearrangement joins TRBV2 to TRBJ1-5, with a tentative D call TRBD1 (5 bases). V was clipped by 8 bases and J by 1 base, with 12 bases between them. The CDR3 contains 14 residues. The germline CDR1 and CDR2 sequences are SNHLY and FYNNEI. In DNA form, the CDR3 reads TGTGCCAGCTGGGGCGGATACAGCAATCAGCCCCAGCATTTT. It codes for CASWGGYSNQPQHF. The whole variable domain, filled in from reference TRBV2 and TRBJ1-5, reads EPEVTQTPSHQVTQMGQEVILRCVPISNHLYFYWYRQILGQKVEFLVSFYNNEISEKSEIFDDQFSVERPDGSNFTLKIRSTKLEDSAMYFCASWGGYSNQPQHFGDGTRLSIL.

The chain couples TRBV29-1 to TRBJ1-2; D might be TRBD1 (6 bases). The CDR3 is 14 residues long. From germline, CDR1 is SQVTM and CDR2 ANQGSEA. V lost 0 bases and J 4 bases, leaving 12 bases between the germline ends. The CDR3 DNA reads TGCAGCGTTGAAGATCGGGGGGCGGGCTATGGCTACACCTTC. This codes for CSVEDRGAGYGYTF.

The chain combines TRBV6-1 with TRBJ1-2; D is uncertain. Trimming shortened V by 5 bases and J by 1 base, and 11 bases separated the two germline ends. The CDR3 sequence is 14 residues long. Germline CDR1 reads MNHNS; CDR2 reads SASEGT. CDR3 protein: CASSLISLNYGYTF. DNA for the CDR3: TGTGCCAGCAGTCTTATATCCCTTAACTATGGCTACACCTTC.

The CDR3 loop reads CASSLYQYSPLHF. The CDR3 DNA is TGTGCCAGCAGTTTATATCAGTATTCACCCCTCCACTTT. V usage is TRBV27 and J usage is TRBJ1-6; the D is unclear. V lost 1 base and J 8 bases, leaving 6 bases between the germline ends. Germline V CDR1 and CDR2: MNHEY, SMNVEV (reference sequence). The CDR3 covers 13 residues.

The CDR3 nucleotides are TGTGCCAGCAGTTTGGGAGAGGGGGCCTACGAGCAGTACGTC. Translating it yields CASSLGEGAYEQYV. The chain combines TRBV28 with TRBJ2-7; tentatively, D is TRBD1 (6 bases). Trimming cost V 3 bases and J 2 bases, with 11 bases left between them. The CDR3 is 14 amino acids. The germline V gene has CDR1 MDHEN and CDR2 SYDVKM.

This chain uses TRBV5-4 with TRBJ2-6; tentative D call: TRBD2 (6 bases). The CDR3 covers 14 residues. V shed 7 bases and J shed 2 bases, with 10 bases lying between them. Germline V gives CDR1 SGHNT, CDR2 YYREEE (reference sequence). CDR3 DNA: TGTGCCAGCGGGCTAGCGACTGGGGCCAACGTCCTGACTTTC. Encoded protein: CASGLATGANVLTF. The complete variable domain, with remaining parts taken from reference TRBV5-4 and TRBJ2-6, reads ETGVTQSPTHLIKTRGQQVTLRCSSQSGHNTVSWYQQALGQGPQFIFQYYREEENGRGNFPPRFSGLQFPNYSSELNVNALELDDSALYLCASGLATGANVLTFGAGSRLTVL.

The rearrangement links TRBV13 to TRBJ2-2; D gene ambiguous. The CDR3 is 15 amino acids. Trimming removed 0 bases at V and 1 base at J, with 6 bases between. Germline CDR1 and CDR2: PRHDT and FYEKMQ (reference sequence). CDR3 nucleotide sequence: TGTGCCAGCAGCTTAGGGACGGGGAACACCGGGGAGCTGTTTTTT. Protein: CASSLGTGNTGELFF.